Below are 25 T cell receptor beta chains sequenced from a single sample in a study of blood T cell repertoires in COVID-19. TCRdb's copy holds only in-frame clones and misses some; the assay was immunoSEQ multiplex PCR. Seen here are some 150,000 clones, about 80% observed once, and the top ten hold over 10%. The sample consisted of peripheral blood. The receptor source for this set is a woman aged 60 to 75 with COVID-19, enrolled during active disease.

The V and J genes are TRBV4-1 and TRBJ1-1; no reliable D call. The CDR3 totals 16 residues. Trimming shortened V by 3 bases and J by 3 bases, and 17 bases separated the two germline ends. Germline V gene lookup returns CDR1 MGHRA and CDR2 YSYEKL. CDR3 loop: CASSQREGVRDTEAFF. CDR3 nucleotides: TGCGCCAGCAGCCAGAGGGAAGGAGTGCGGGACACTGAAGCTTTCTTT.

This clone was counted between two and nine times. This sequence joins TRBV5-1 and TRBJ1-2; 7 bases line up with TRBD1. The CDR3 is 15 amino acids. J was trimmed by 2 bases and V by 4 bases; bases with no gene match: 8. Germline CDR1 reads SGHRS; CDR2 reads YFSETQ. The CDR3 loop reads CASSGGTELNYGYTF. The CDR3 DNA reads TGCGCCAGCAGCGGCGGGACAGAACTGAACTATGGCTACACCTTC.

Details on this clone: This CDR3 is also generated by other DNA sequences in the sample. The chain recombines TRBV6-5 with TRBJ1-4; D is possibly TRBD1 (5 bases). Trimming pared 0 bases from V and 5 bases from J, leaving 10 bases between. In germline, CDR1 is MNHEY, CDR2 SVGAGI. The CDR3 has 15 residues. The CDR3 reads CASSYSRGINEKLFF. In nucleotides, the CDR3 is TGTGCCAGCAGTTACTCTCGGGGGATAAATGAAAAACTGTTTTTT.

The rearrangement joins TRBV5-1 to TRBJ2-7, with 11 bases aligning to TRBD2. The germline V gene encodes CDR1 SGHRS and CDR2 YFSETQ. The CDR3 extends over 15 amino acids. Trimming at V came to 1 base and at J to 3 bases, leaving 3 bases not matched to a gene. The CDR3 DNA reads TGCGCCAGCAGCTTGTTAGCGGGAGGGATCTACGAGCAGTACTTC. Amino acids: CASSLLAGGIYEQYF. Complete variable domain (other parts from reference TRBV5-1 and TRBJ2-7): KAGVTQTPRYLIKTRGQQVTLSCSPISGHRSVSWYQQTPGQGLQFLFEYFSETQRNKGNFPGRFSGRQFSNSRSEMNVSTLELGDSALYLCASSLLAGGIYEQYFGPGTRLTVT.

J is TRBJ1-2 and V is TRBV29-1, with TRBD1 matching over 7 bases. Germline V lookup: CDR1 SQVTM, CDR2 ANQGSEA. Trimming took 7 bases from V and 0 from J; bases not matched to a gene: 5. CDR3 length equals 13 residues. The CDR3 region is CSDYRGPNYGYTF. The CDR3 DNA is TGCAGCGACTACAGGGGCCCTAACTATGGCTACACCTTC.

The rearrangement links TRBV2 to TRBJ1-2; D remains unclear. The CDR3 sequence is 13 residues long. Germline CDR1 SNHLY, CDR2 FYNNEI. The V gene lost 5 bases and the J gene lost 4 bases, with 11 bases spanning the gap. The DNA of the CDR3 is TGTGCCAGCAGTCTTCAGGAGGCCTATGGCTACACCTTC. Translating it yields CASSLQEAYGYTF.

CDR3 DNA sequence: TGTGCCAGCAGACAAGGGCCCCGTAGGGAGCAAGGAAACACCATATATTTT. Translating gives CASRQGPRREQGNTIYF. The rearrangement links TRBV5-4 to TRBJ1-3; D gene unclear. Trimming pared 5 bases from V and 4 bases from J, leaving 22 bases between. Per the germline V gene, CDR1 is SGHNT and CDR2 is YYREEE (reference sequence). CDR3 length: 17 amino acids.

The chain is built from TRBV4-1 and TRBJ2-7, with 9 bases aligning to TRBD2. V gave up 4 bases and J gave up 2 bases; unmatched junction bases: 12. Germline lookup yields CDR1 MGHRA and CDR2 YSYEKL. This CDR3 has 17 residues. This chain's CDR3 is CASSPFNGLAGTYEQYF. CDR3 in DNA: TGCGCCAGCAGCCCCTTTAATGGGCTAGCGGGAACCTACGAGCAGTACTTC.

The rearrangement links TRBV27 to TRBJ1-2, with D perhaps matching TRBD1 (5 bases). The CDR3 consists of 13 residues. Germline V gives CDR1 MNHEY, CDR2 SMNVEV (reference sequence). The V end was cut by 3 bases, the J end by 4 bases, with 9 bases between. The CDR3 region is CASSFREAYGYTF. The CDR3 DNA reads as TGTGCCAGCAGTTTCAGGGAAGCCTATGGCTACACCTTC.

V usage is TRBV9 and J usage is TRBJ2-1, with TRBD2 as a possible D gene (6 bases). Trimming cost V 0 bases and J 9 bases, with 13 bases left between them. Germline CDR1 is SGDLS and CDR2 is YYNGEE. This CDR3 contains 14 residues. The CDR3 DNA reads TGTGCCAGCAGCGTAGAGACTAGGGTAGGTGAGCAGTTCTTC. Protein: CASSVETRVGEQFF.

The chain couples TRBV7-2 to TRBJ1-2; the D gene is possibly TRBD1 (5 bases). The germline V and J ends were trimmed by 1 base and 8 bases, with 14 bases remaining between them. This CDR3 is built from 14 residues. The germline V gene encodes CDR1 SGHTA and CDR2 FQGNSA. In DNA form, the CDR3 reads TGTGCCAGCAGCTTAGTTGTATCGGGGGGAGGCTACACCTTC. It specifies CASSLVVSGGGYTF.

This clone was counted only a few times. Other DNA sequences in this sample translate to the same CDR3. The J gene is TRBJ1-5, the V gene TRBV5-5; a possible D gene is TRBD1 (5 bases). V lost 2 bases, J lost 6 bases, and 9 bases lay in between. This CDR3 spans 13 amino acids. Germline values: CDR1 SGHKS, CDR2 YYEKEE (reference sequence). CDR3 protein: CASSLAGGQPQHF. In DNA form, the CDR3 reads TGTGCCAGCAGCTTAGCGGGGGGTCAGCCCCAGCATTTT.

V and J are TRBV5-8 and TRBJ2-3, with D perhaps matching TRBD2 (6 bases). Trimming removed 4 bases from V and 2 bases from J, with 14 bases in between. CDR3 size: 15 residues. Looked up from germline, CDR1 is SGHTS and CDR2 is YDEGEE. CDR3 bases: TGTGCCAGCAGCCAAGGGACTGCCCCCACAGATACGCAGTATTTT. The encoded protein is CASSQGTAPTDTQYF. The whole variable domain, filled in from reference TRBV5-8 and TRBJ2-3, reads EAGVTQSPTHLIKTRGQQATLRCSPISGHTSVYWYQQALGLGLQFLLWYDEGEERNRGNFPPRFSGRQFPNYSSELNVNALELEDSALYLCASSQGTAPTDTQYFGPGTRLTVL.

This clone was found a few times. This chain joins TRBV19 and TRBJ1-6; TRBD1 aligns across 7 bases. The V segment lost 5 bases and the J segment 6 bases; nucleotides outside the gene matches: 7. CDR3 length: 15 amino acids. Per the germline V gene, CDR1 is LNHDA and CDR2 is SQIVND (reference sequence). The CDR3 protein is CASSRRQGGNSPLHF. DNA of the CDR3: TGTGCCAGTAGTCGGAGACAGGGTGGTAATTCACCCCTCCACTTT.

This clone was seen more than once but under ten times. The chain recombines TRBV10-1 with TRBJ1-2; maybe TRBD1 (6 bases). Germline V gene sequence: CDR1 WNHNN, CDR2 SYGVQD (reference sequence). V was shortened by 0 bases and J by 8 bases, with 10 bases between the two germline ends. The CDR3 runs 13 residues. This CDR3 is CASSESGGYGYTF. The CDR3 DNA reads TGCGCCAGCAGTGAGTCAGGGGGATACGGCTACACCTTC.

The CDR3 loop is CSVERGADEQFF. DNA of the CDR3: TGCAGCGTGGAGCGGGGGGCGGATGAGCAGTTCTTC. The rearrangement uses TRBV29-1 and TRBJ2-1, with 9 bases fitting TRBD2. The germline V gene has CDR1 SQVTM and CDR2 ANQGSEA. The trim removed 6 bases at V and 8 bases at J, leaving 5 bases unmatched. The CDR3 loop spans 12 amino acids.

The CDR3 reads CASSKAAVSNQPQHF. The CDR3 region has the DNA TGTGCCAGCAGCAAAGCGGCGGTTAGCAATCAGCCCCAGCATTTT. V is TRBV21-1 and J is TRBJ1-5. TRBV21-1 is a known pseudogene. The CDR3 extends over 15 amino acids.

The rearrangement links TRBV27 to TRBJ1-1; TRBD1 aligns across 9 bases. The CDR3 totals 13 residues. Per the germline V gene, CDR1 is MNHEY and CDR2 is SMNVEV (reference sequence). The V and J ends lost 8 bases and 7 bases, in that order; junction bases with no gene match: 8. Here the CDR3 reads CASRSDRGVEAFF. The CDR3, as DNA: TGTGCCAGCCGATCGGACAGGGGAGTTGAAGCTTTCTTT.

The chain is built from TRBV24-1 and TRBJ2-5; 12 bases line up with TRBD2. The J segment lost 1 base and the V segment lost 2 bases, leaving 4 bases of the junction unmatched. CDR1 is KGHDR, CDR2 SFDVKD, per germline. The CDR3 spans 17 residues. The CDR3: CATSDSKLAGGQETQYF. DNA for the CDR3: TGTGCCACCAGTGATTCAAAACTAGCGGGGGGCCAAGAGACCCAGTACTTC.

The CDR3 DNA follows: TGTGCCAGCAGCGGAGGGGCTAGCTGGGGCGGGGAGCTGTTTTTT. This sequence encodes CASSGGASWGGELFF. The chain joins TRBV7-8 to TRBJ2-2; D is perhaps TRBD2 (6 bases). CDR3 length: 15 residues. V lost 5 bases and J lost 7, with 17 bases in between. Germline CDR1 reads SGHVS; CDR2 reads FQNEAQ. Drawing the rest from reference TRBV7-8 and TRBJ2-2, the complete variable domain is GAGVSQSPRYKVAKRGQDVALRCDPISGHVSLFWYQQALGQGPEFLTYFQNEAQLDKSGLPSDRFFAERPEGSVSTLKIQRTQQEDSAVYLCASSGGASWGGELFFGEGSRLTVL.

The gene calls are TRBV24-1 and TRBJ1-2, with D unclear. CDR1 is KGHDR, CDR2 SFDVKD, per germline. V lost 3 bases and J lost 2, with 12 bases in between. The CDR3 is made up of 15 amino acids. CDR3 sequence: CATSDPGSSNYGYTF. DNA for the CDR3: TGTGCCACCAGTGATCCGGGATCCTCCAACTATGGCTACACCTTC.

The V call is TRBV19, the J call TRBJ2-5; 8 bases are a match to TRBD1. Germline loops: CDR1 LNHDA, CDR2 SQIVND (reference sequence). CDR3 length equals 16 residues. J gave up 1 base and V 2 bases, and 6 bases lay outside the gene matches. The CDR3 nucleotides read TGTGCCAGTAGTATAAGACAGGGGACGACCCAAGAGACCCAGTACTTC. Protein sequence: CASSIRQGTTQETQYF.

This rearrangement joins TRBV5-1 to TRBJ1-1; D gene ambiguous. This CDR3 is 15 amino acids long. The V end lost 0 bases, the J end lost 0 bases, and 9 bases lay between the germline ends. Germline V gene data show CDR1 as SGHRS and CDR2 as YFSETQ. The CDR3 region has the DNA TGCGCCAGCAGCTTGGATAGCCCTTTGAACACTGAAGCTTTCTTT. Its protein is CASSLDSPLNTEAFF.

J is TRBJ2-7 and V is TRBV19; 7 positions match TRBD1. The CDR3 totals 14 residues. Looked up from germline, CDR1 is LNHDA and CDR2 is SQIVND (reference sequence). Trimming removed 5 bases from V and 2 bases from J; junction bases left unmatched: 6. The CDR3 protein is CASSQGQTPYEQYF. The CDR3 DNA reads TGTGCCAGTAGTCAGGGACAGACTCCCTACGAGCAGTACTTC.

The rearrangement uses TRBV5-1 and TRBJ2-2, with TRBD1 identical over 8 bases. The CDR3 loop spans 15 amino acids. CDR1 SGHRS and CDR2 YFSETQ come from the germline V gene. Trimming at V came to 0 bases and at J to 6 bases, leaving 4 bases not matched to a gene. The CDR3 loop is CASSLVSGGPGELFF. The DNA for the CDR3 is TGCGCCAGCAGCTTGGTGTCAGGGGGCCCCGGGGAGCTGTTTTTT. Drawing the rest from reference TRBV5-1 and TRBJ2-2, the complete variable domain is KAGVTQTPRYLIKTRGQQVTLSCSPISGHRSVSWYQQTPGQGLQFLFEYFSETQRNKGNFPGRFSGRQFSNSRSEMNVSTLELGDSALYLCASSLVSGGPGELFFGEGSRLTVL.